This T cell receptor (beta chain) is drawn from a study of blood T cells in healthy people across ages. General observations from the study: Unknown CMV status may confound age-related changes in expanded clones.

The second PCR ran roughly 6 to 12 cycles with a sample-barcoded 5' primer and J-beta primers. One entry per CDR3 protein, called by TCRdb with MiXCR from the 5' RACE reads. Of about 670,000 distinct CDR3 sequences listed, over 40% are singletons. Germline V gives CDR1 SGHTA, CDR2 FQGNSA. Germline trimming cut 5 bases from V and 4 bases from J; bases unmatched to any gene: 6. This CDR3 is built from 17 residues. On this clonotype: Its antigen is not identified.

This TCR was sampled from a man older than 75 in good health. Sequenced: blood. V gene TRBV7-2 combines with J gene TRBJ2-3; the match to TRBD2 covers 16 bases. In DNA, the CDR3 is TGTGCCAGCAGCCCCCTGGGGACTAGCGGGGGGGCAGATACGCAGTATTTT. Protein sequence: CASSPLGTSGGADTQYF.